Listed below are T cell receptor beta chains from one sample, sequenced in a study of beta chain features in type 1 diabetes. Only in-frame clones appear in the TCRdb table, and some are missing; sequencing was by immunoSEQ multiplex PCR. The data contain some 150,000 clones, 9% of them singletons. Material for sequencing was central memory CD4+ T cells from blood. The receptor set was obtained from a woman aged 30 to 39 with type 1 diabetes. Each CDR3 is given with its conserved first and last residue. D genes are given only for firm matches. Only part of the rows carry a size: once, few, many, or a class if the clone is expanded.

J: TRBJ2-3
V: TRBV19
D: NA
size: few
DNA: TGTGCCAGTAGTTTGGGGAGTAGAGATACGCAGTATTTT
CDR3: CASSLGSRDTQYF

J: TRBJ1-2
V: TRBV18
D: TRBD1
size: few
DNA: TGTGCCAGCTCACCACCGGGACAGGGGGATGGCTACACCTTC
CDR3: CASSPPGQGDGYTF

J: TRBJ2-7
V: TRBV21-1
D: NA
size: few
DNA: TGTGCCAGCAGCCCCGGTTTTGACCCTAGCGGGAGTTACGAGCAGTACTTC
CDR3: CASSPGFDPSGSYEQYF

J: TRBJ2-6
V: TRBV7-3
D: NA
size: NA
DNA: TGTGCCAGCAGCTTAACCTCGGGGACTGGGGCCAACGTCCTGACTTTC
CDR3: CASSLTSGTGANVLTF

J: TRBJ2-2
V: TRBV30
D: TRBD1
size: NA
DNA: TGTGCCTGGAGTGTGCGACAGGGTATCGCCGGGGAGCTGTTTTTT
CDR3: CAWSVRQGIAGELFF

J: TRBJ1-1
V: TRBV4-2
D: NA
size: NA
DNA: TGTGCCAGCAGCCAAGCCCCAGGGGCGGGAGCTTTCTTT
CDR3: CASSQAPGAGAFF

J: TRBJ2-7
V: TRBV7-3
D: TRBD2
size: few
DNA: TGTGCCAGCAGCATTACTAGCGGGAGCTCCTACGAGCAGTACTTC
CDR3: CASSITSGSSYEQYF

J: TRBJ2-7
V: TRBV5-1
D: NA
size: NA
DNA: TGCGCCAGCAGCTTGGGCGCAGACAGTTTATGGGAGCAGTACTTC
CDR3: CASSLGADSLWEQYF

J: TRBJ2-1
V: TRBV5-5
D: NA
size: few
DNA: TGTGCCAGCAGCTTGTGGGGGGAGTACAATGAGCAGTTCTTC
CDR3: CASSLWGEYNEQFF

J: TRBJ1-2
V: TRBV29-1
D: NA
size: few
DNA: TGCAGCGTTGCGGAACAGGGAAACTATGGCTACACCTTC
CDR3: CSVAEQGNYGYTF

J: TRBJ2-5
V: TRBV19
D: TRBD2
size: NA
DNA: TGTGCCAGTAGTCCGGGGGAGGGCCGGACCCAGTACTTC
CDR3: CASSPGEGRTQYF

J: TRBJ2-7
V: TRBV9
D: TRBD1
size: NA
DNA: TGTGCCAGCAGCGTCGGACAGGGCCGCGAGCAGTACTTC
CDR3: CASSVGQGREQYF

J: TRBJ1-5
V: TRBV9
D: TRBD1
size: NA
DNA: TGTGCCAGCAGCAGAGGACAGGCCAGACAGCCCCAGCATTTT
CDR3: CASSRGQARQPQHF

J: TRBJ1-2
V: TRBV28
D: NA
size: NA
DNA: TGTGCCAGCAGTCCACGACAGGTCTATGGCTACACCTTC
CDR3: CASSPRQVYGYTF

J: TRBJ2-5
V: TRBV19
D: TRBD2
size: NA
DNA: TGTGCCAGTAGTACTAGCGGGAGAAGGAGCCAGTACTTC
CDR3: CASSTSGRRSQYF

J: TRBJ2-7
V: TRBV18
D: TRBD1
size: NA
DNA: TGTGCCAGCTCACCACGGACAGGGGATTTAAGCGAGCAGTACTTC
CDR3: CASSPRTGDLSEQYF

J: TRBJ2-3
V: TRBV29-1
D: TRBD1
size: few
DNA: TGCAGCGTGGGGACAGGGTGGGCAGATACGCAGTATTTT
CDR3: CSVGTGWADTQYF

J: TRBJ2-5
V: TRBV15
D: NA
size: NA
DNA: TGTGCCACCAGCAGAGATCTCGGGGGAGAGACCCAGTACTTC
CDR3: CATSRDLGGETQYF

J: TRBJ2-3
V: TRBV28
D: NA
size: few
DNA: TGTGCCAGCCGGGACACTGTCGATACGCAGTATTTT
CDR3: CASRDTVDTQYF

J: TRBJ2-2
V: TRBV4-1
D: NA
size: few
DNA: TGCGCCAGCAGCCAAGTCGGGTCCCTCGGGGAGCTGTTTTTT
CDR3: CASSQVGSLGELFF

J: TRBJ2-4
V: TRBV7-9
D: NA
size: NA
DNA: TGTGCCAGCAGCTTGGGGCGGGGCCCCAACTTC
CDR3: CASSLGRGPNF

J: TRBJ1-2
V: TRBV18
D: TRBD1
size: NA
DNA: TGTGCCAGCTCACCCTGGGACAGGGACTATGGCTACACCTTC
CDR3: CASSPWDRDYGYTF